These 30 T cell receptor beta chains were all obtained from the same sample, sequenced in a study of early T cells in non-severe SARS-CoV-2 infection (dated by TCRdb to 2020 to 2022). Libraries came from 5' RACE. TCRdb records NextSeq 500 as the sequencer. TCRdb reworked the public reads: Q25 trimming with fastp, MiXCR clone assembly, productive beta chains retained. Merged by CDR3 protein, the rows form single entries marked with the most common genes and DNA. This sample lists 70,000 to 75,000 distinct CDR3 sequences; approximately 12% were detected once. Of the sample, roughly 3.9% is held by the ten largest clones. Specimen: whole blood. All receptors come from an adult who was a healthcare worker with PCR-confirmed SARS-CoV-2 infection or an uninfected control (not recorded which).

Points on this clonotype: A much larger clone lies one base from this, so it may be a read error. The CDR3 protein is CSADGGTVAFF. The CDR3 nucleotides read TGCAGCGCCGATGGGGGCACTGTAGCTTTCTTT. The chain recombines TRBV29-1 with TRBJ1-1, with D maybe TRBD1 (6 bases). CDR1 and CDR2 from the germline V gene are SQVTM and ANQGSEA. The CDR3 contains 11 residues. Full variable domain (outside the CDR3, taken from reference TRBV29-1 and TRBJ1-1): SAVISQKPSRDICQRGTSLTIQCQVDSQVTMMFWYRQQPGQSLTLIATANQGSEATYESGFVIDKFPISRPNLTFSTLTVSNMSPEDSSIYLCSADGGTVAFFGQGTRLTVV.

The chain employs TRBV7-8 and TRBJ2-7, with a weak D call TRBD1 (6 bases). Trimming left V 5 bases short and J 7 bases short, with 18 bases between. Germline loops: CDR1 SGHVS, CDR2 FQNEAQ. This CDR3 is 14 amino acids long. CDR3 DNA sequence: TGTGCCAGCAGCCCTCCTGCAGGGGCGAGTGAGCAGTACTTC. It codes for CASSPPAGASEQYF. The full variable domain, with the rest looked up from reference TRBV7-8 and TRBJ2-7, is GAGVSQSPRYKVAKRGQDVALRCDPISGHVSLFWYQQALGQGPEFLTYFQNEAQLDKSGLPSDRFFAERPEGSVSTLKIQRTQQEDSAVYLCASSPPAGASEQYFGPGTRLTVT.

This clonotype was seen at least ten times. This chain connects TRBV20-1 to TRBJ1-1; D not resolved. CDR3 length: 13 residues. V dropped 5 bases and J dropped 7 bases, with 17 bases sitting between them. CDR1 DFQATT and CDR2 SNEGSKA come from the germline V gene (reference sequence). DNA of the CDR3: TGCAGTGCTGGCCCCCAAGGCCGGCTTGAAGCTTTCTTT. Translation: CSAGPQGRLEAFF.

This clonotype was observed at least ten times. The rearrangement uses TRBV3-1 and TRBJ2-5; TRBD2 aligns across 7 bases. The CDR3 extends over 14 amino acids. The germline V gene has CDR1 LGHDT and CDR2 YNNKEL (reference sequence). V lost 2 bases, J lost 4 bases, and 4 bases stayed unmatched. The CDR3 nucleotides are TGTGCCAGCAGCCAACGGCGCGGGAGAGAGACCCAGTACTTC. Its protein is CASSQRRGRETQYF.

The chain joins TRBV20-1 to TRBJ2-1; 8 bases match TRBD2. This CDR3 is built from 15 residues. Germline CDR1 is DFQATT and CDR2 is SNEGSKA (reference sequence). Losses at the gene ends were 6 bases for V and 10 bases for J; bases not matched to a gene: 17. As DNA, the CDR3 is TGCAGTGCCTCCGTCGCAGCGGGAGACCCCTTGGAGCAGTTCTTC. Translating gives CSASVAAGDPLEQFF.

There are many counts of this clonotype. The chain couples TRBV9 to TRBJ2-2; weak D call: TRBD1 (6 bases). The V gene lost 3 bases and the J gene lost 5 bases, with 8 bases spanning the gap. From germline, CDR1 is SGDLS and CDR2 YYNGEE. The CDR3 is made up of 13 amino acids. DNA for the CDR3: TGTGCCAGCAGCGCCACAGGGACCGGGGAGCTGTTTTTT. This encodes CASSATGTGELFF.

This clonotype showed up many times. The chain couples TRBV28 to TRBJ2-7, with TRBD2 matching 8 bases. The CDR3 loop spans 15 amino acids. V gave up 6 bases and J gave up 0 bases; unmatched junction bases: 7. In germline, CDR1 is MDHEN, CDR2 SYDVKM. The CDR3 region has the DNA TGTGCCAGCAGCTCCACCAGCGGGGGCTCCTACGAGCAGTACTTC. This sequence encodes CASSSTSGGSYEQYF.

This clonotype came up a few times. The CDR3 protein is CASSFRGGQGGNTQYF. The CDR3 DNA sequence: TGTGCCAGCAGTTTCCGGGGAGGACAGGGAGGAAATACGCAGTATTTT. This chain links TRBV12-3 or TRBV12-4 with TRBJ2-3, with TRBD1 matching 8 bases. After removal of 3 bases from V and 7 bases from J, the junction contained 12 bases not matched to a gene. This CDR3 has 16 residues.

This clonotype occurred many times. The gene calls are TRBV20-1 and TRBJ2-7; 7 bases match TRBD2. V shed 4 bases and J 2 bases; nucleotides not matched to a gene: 11. The CDR3 totals 15 residues. Germline V gene data show CDR1 as DFQATT and CDR2 as SNEGSKA (reference sequence). DNA for the CDR3: TGCAGTGCTAAGGGCACGGGGGGTCTCGCCTACGAGCAGTACTTC. Protein: CSAKGTGGLAYEQYF.

This clonotype was observed many times. The V call is TRBV9, the J call TRBJ2-1; 7 bases fit TRBD1. This CDR3 region has 15 residues. V lost 4 bases, J lost 0 bases, and 4 bases stayed unmatched. CDR1 is SGDLS and CDR2 is YYNGEE in the germline V gene. As DNA, the CDR3 is TGTGCCAGCAGCCCGTACAGGGGCTCCTACAATGAGCAGTTCTTC. Amino acids: CASSPYRGSYNEQFF.

This clonotype was recorded a few times. V and J are TRBV5-4 and TRBJ2-5, with 11 nucleotides matching TRBD2. The CDR3 is 14 amino acids. CDR1 and CDR2 (germline): SGHNT, YYREEE (reference sequence). Trimming removed 5 bases from V and 5 bases from J; junction bases left unmatched: 5. The CDR3 sequence: CASRTSGAVETQYF. DNA for the CDR3: TGTGCCAGCAGGACTAGCGGGGCGGTGGAGACCCAGTACTTC. Looking up the rest from reference TRBV5-4 and TRBJ2-5 gives the full variable domain: ETGVTQSPTHLIKTRGQQVTLRCSSQSGHNTVSWYQQALGQGPQFIFQYYREEENGRGNFPPRFSGLQFPNYSSELNVNALELDDSALYLCASRTSGAVETQYFGPGTRLLVL.

This clonotype was counted only a few times. V and J are TRBV4-2 and TRBJ2-7, with 7 bases matching TRBD2. J gave up 5 bases and V 2 bases, and 24 bases lay outside the gene matches. The CDR3 covers 20 residues. Germline V gene sequence: CDR1 LGHNA, CDR2 YNFKEQ. CDR3 bases: TGTGCCAGCAGCCAATTACCTTATTCTAGCGGAGGGATCCAAAGGCACGAGCAGTACTTC. This gives the protein CASSQLPYSSGGIQRHEQYF.

Many counts were recorded for this clonotype. The chain is built from TRBV29-1 and TRBJ2-7, with D possibly matching TRBD2 (5 bases). V lost 6 bases and J 4 bases, leaving 16 bases between the germline ends. Germline V gene data show CDR1 as SQVTM and CDR2 as ANQGSEA. The CDR3 spans 13 residues. The CDR3 loop reads CSVGGEGQYEQYF. CDR3 nucleotides: TGCAGCGTCGGTGGTGAGGGTCAGTACGAGCAGTACTTC.

This clonotype was counted a few times. V and J are TRBV19 and TRBJ2-3; 10 nucleotides line up with TRBD1. J lost 6 bases, V lost 10 bases, and 10 bases had no gene match. The CDR3 loop spans 14 amino acids. The V gene's germline CDR1 is LNHDA and CDR2 SQIVND (reference sequence). The CDR3 coding sequence is TGTGCCACTACGAGGGACAGGGGAACTGATACGCAGTATTTT. Protein: CATTRDRGTDTQYF. The whole variable domain, filled in from reference TRBV19 and TRBJ2-3, reads DGGITQSPKYLFRKEGQNVTLSCEQNLNHDAMYWYRQDPGQGLRLIYYSQIVNDFQKGDIAEGYSVSREKKESFPLTVTSAQKNPTAFYLCATTRDRGTDTQYFGPGTRLTVL.

V usage is TRBV5-1 and J usage is TRBJ2-1; 13 bases map to TRBD2. CDR3 length: 18 residues. V lost 0 bases to trimming and J lost 6 bases; unmatched junction nucleotides: 9. Germline values: CDR1 SGHRS, CDR2 YFSETQ. The CDR3 protein is CASSLETGLAGAVNEQFF. The CDR3 nucleotides read TGCGCCAGCAGCTTGGAAACAGGACTAGCGGGAGCCGTCAATGAGCAGTTCTTC.

V gene TRBV12-3 or TRBV12-4 combines with J gene TRBJ2-2; 7 nucleotides agree with TRBD1. The J segment lost 3 bases and the V segment lost 4 bases, leaving 8 bases of the junction unmatched. The CDR3 is made up of 16 amino acids. In DNA form, the CDR3 reads TGTGCCAGCAGTTCCCCGCAGGGGGTTCACACCGGGGAGCTGTTTTTT. Encoded protein: CASSSPQGVHTGELFF.

This clonotype was seen a handful of times. The CDR3 bases are TGCAGTGCACCCCAAATAGCGGGAGGTCGCTACAATGAGCAGTTCTTC. Translating gives CSAPQIAGGRYNEQFF. This chain uses TRBV20-1 with TRBJ2-1, with TRBD2 matching over 10 bases. V lost 6 bases to trimming and J lost 3 bases; unmatched junction nucleotides: 11. The CDR3 contains 16 residues. The germline V gene has CDR1 DFQATT and CDR2 SNEGSKA (reference sequence).

This clonotype came up many times. The J gene is TRBJ1-1, the V gene TRBV11-2, with D hard to call. CDR3 length equals 14 residues. Germline lookup yields CDR1 SGHAT and CDR2 FQNNGV. The V end was cut by 0 bases, the J end by 8 bases, with 13 bases between. The CDR3 DNA follows: TGTGCCAGCAGCTTAGAACGACAACTACCCGAAGCTTTCTTT. Its translation: CASSLERQLPEAFF.

This chain links TRBV12-3 or TRBV12-4 with TRBJ1-2, with 11 positions matching TRBD1. The trim removed 6 bases at V and 4 bases at J, leaving 7 bases unmatched. This CDR3 spans 15 amino acids. CDR3 sequence reads: CASSRPGTGGYGYTF. The CDR3, as DNA: TGTGCCAGCAGCCGCCCCGGGACAGGGGGCTATGGCTACACCTTC.

This clonotype was counted between two and nine times. This rearrangement joins TRBV7-2 to TRBJ2-7, with TRBD1 matching 7 bases. The V gene end was trimmed by 1 base and the J gene end by 2 bases; junction bases not matched to a gene: 5. CDR1 and CDR2 (germline): SGHTA, FQGNSA. This CDR3 has 15 amino acids. Written as DNA, the CDR3 is TGTGCCAGCAGCTTAGGGACAGGACCCCCCTACGAGCAGTACTTC. It codes for CASSLGTGPPYEQYF. Full variable domain (outside the CDR3, taken from reference TRBV7-2 and TRBJ2-7): GAGVSQSPSNKVTEKGKDVELRCDPISGHTALYWYRQSLGQGLEFLIYFQGNSAPDKSGLPSDRFSAERTGGSVSTLTIQRTQQEDSAVYLCASSLGTGPPYEQYFGPGTRLTVT.

The chain employs TRBV9 and TRBJ2-5, with a weak D call TRBD1 (7 bases). Looked up from germline, CDR1 is SGDLS and CDR2 is YYNGEE. V gave up 4 bases and J gave up 2 bases, with 15 bases separating them. CDR3 length equals 15 residues. The CDR3 coding sequence is TGTGCCAGCAGCAGGAGGGGGCGTTGGCAAGAGACCCAGTACTTC. Its protein is CASSRRGRWQETQYF.

This clonotype was recorded a few times. V gene TRBV20-1 combines with J gene TRBJ1-2, with D perhaps matching TRBD1 (6 bases). CDR3 size: 16 residues. Germline assignment: CDR1 DFQATT and CDR2 SNEGSKA (reference sequence). CDR3 sequence (DNA): TGCAGCTCAAGACTACACCCGGGACACCATCCGGGGGGCTACACCTTC. This encodes CSSRLHPGHHPGGYTF.

The table lists this clonotype with a few counts. The gene calls are TRBV6-1 and TRBJ2-2, with 7 bases fitting TRBD1. CDR3 length: 14 residues. Trimming at V came to 6 bases and at J to 7 bases, leaving 8 bases not matched to a gene. Germline-derived CDR1 and CDR2 are MNHNS and SASEGT. The chain's CDR3 is CASSKDRQGGELFF. DNA for the CDR3: TGTGCCAGCAGCAAGGACAGGCAGGGCGGGGAGCTGTTTTTT.

The chain carries TRBV5-6 and TRBJ1-3; perhaps TRBD1 as D (5 bases). Trimming pared 4 bases from V and 0 bases from J, leaving 14 bases between. The CDR3 sequence is 16 residues long. Germline V gives CDR1 SGHDT, CDR2 YYEEEE. CDR3 nucleotide sequence: TGTGCCAGCAGCGGGGGACGGAGCGGCTCTGGAAACACCATATATTTT. Its translation is CASSGGRSGSGNTIYF.

This clonotype was counted ten times or more. The chain couples TRBV20-1 to TRBJ1-2, with 10 bases matching TRBD1. Germline V gene lookup returns CDR1 DFQATT and CDR2 SNEGSKA (reference sequence). Unmatched junction bases numbered 7, after V lost 6 bases and J lost 0 bases. The CDR3 length is 15 residues. The CDR3: CSADRGLRANYGYTF. The CDR3 coding sequence is TGCAGTGCCGACAGGGGGCTACGTGCTAACTATGGCTACACCTTC.

This chain links TRBV20-1 with TRBJ1-4; no clear D. The CDR3 has 14 residues. The V gene's germline CDR1 is DFQATT and CDR2 SNEGSKA (reference sequence). Trimming removed 6 bases from V and 7 bases from J, with 18 bases in between. CDR3 coding DNA: TGCAGTGCCCGCGCGCAGCCGTCGAGTGAAAAACTGTTTTTT. This codes for CSARAQPSSEKLFF.

This clonotype was seen more than once but under ten times. The chain combines TRBV5-5 with TRBJ2-7; D call uncertain. The CDR3 sequence is 12 residues long. The ends were cut back, 4 bases at V and 5 bases at J, with 10 bases in the middle. Per germline, CDR1 SGHKS and CDR2 YYEKEE (reference sequence). CDR3 loop: CASSPQGHEQYF. The CDR3 bases are TGTGCCAGCAGCCCGCAAGGGCACGAGCAGTACTTC.

The V and J genes are TRBV7-3 and TRBJ2-3, with 9 nucleotides matching TRBD2. This CDR3 spans 15 amino acids. V lost 1 base, J lost 4 bases, and 3 bases stayed unmatched. In germline, CDR1 is SGHTA, CDR2 FQGTGA. The CDR3 is CASSLSGRASDTQYF. CDR3 DNA sequence: TGTGCCAGCAGCTTAAGCGGGAGGGCCTCAGATACGCAGTATTTT.

This clonotype was seen a handful of times. The gene calls are TRBV5-1 and TRBJ2-1; perhaps TRBD2 as D (6 bases). CDR3 length equals 14 residues. In germline, CDR1 is SGHRS, CDR2 YFSETQ. Trimming shortened V by 0 bases and J by 7 bases, and 11 bases separated the two germline ends. In nucleotides, the CDR3 is TGCGCCAGCAGCTTGGGACTAGGGAGGAATGAGCAGTTCTTC. It codes for CASSLGLGRNEQFF.

In this sample, this clonotype turned up many times. This chain connects TRBV7-7 to TRBJ2-2; D remains ambiguous. Deletions cut 3 bases from V and 0 bases from J, with 5 bases between. The CDR3 runs 14 residues. Germline CDR1 SSHAT, CDR2 FNYEAQ (reference sequence). This CDR3 reads CASSLTTNTGELFF. The CDR3 DNA reads as TGTGCCAGCAGCTTGACAACGAACACCGGGGAGCTGTTTTTT. Full variable domain (outside the CDR3, taken from reference TRBV7-7 and TRBJ2-2): GAGVSQSPRYKVTKRGQDVTLRCDPISSHATLYWYQQALGQGPEFLTYFNYEAQPDKSGLPSDRFSAERPEGSISTLTIQRTEQRDSAMYRCASSLTTNTGELFFGEGSRLTVL.